The text below deals with one T cell receptor beta chain. This specimen belongs to a study of cytomegalovirus exposure and HLA in healthy donors. Amplification used 60 Vbeta primers and 13 Jbeta primers. Profiled with immunoSEQ multiplex PCR; TCRdb holds only in-frame clones, not every one. The table shows roughly 160,000 clones, with 80% to 90% occurring only once. The CDR3 contains 16 residues. Germline CDR1 and CDR2: LNHDA and SQIVND (reference sequence). Between the trimmed V and J ends, which lost 4 bases and 0 bases, there was a span of 12 bases. The sample taken for sequencing was PBMCs. The sequence was obtained from a woman between 45 and 65 years old in good health and CMV-seronegative. The V and J genes are TRBV19 and TRBJ1-4; perhaps TRBD1 as D (6 bases). CDR3 coding DNA: TGTGCCAGTAGTAGGTATACAGGGTCAACTAATGAAAAACTGTTTTTT. As protein: CASSRYTGSTNEKLFF.